These 11 T cell receptor beta chains were sequenced from one sample in a study of molecular identifiers for immune sequencing clone quantification (dated by TCRdb to about 2018). Receptors were amplified or captured by PCR. Sequencing was carried out with an Illumina HiSeq 4000. TCRdb reran the public reads through fastp at Q25 and MiXCR, keeping productive beta chains. Rows are unified per CDR3 protein, each entry keeping the most common DNA and genes. The sample table records about 640,000 distinct CDR3 sequences; just under 20% of these occur just once. 0.85% to 0.9% of the sample belongs to the ten largest clones. Sequenced: naive CD8+ T cells from blood, with Jurkat cell RNA spiked in. The cell subset or site label for this specimen denotes: FACS-sorted CD8+CD4-CCR7+CD45RA+ naive T cells. The receptor set was obtained from a human donor in good health. Some libraries in this study had Jurkat cell RNA spiked in.

This clonotype was detected many times. The chain is built from TRBV6-5 and TRBJ2-1; no clear D gene. Germline values: CDR1 MNHEY, CDR2 SVGAGI. This CDR3 is 12 amino acids long. Trimming took 2 bases from V and 7 from J, leaving 6 bases between them. Here the CDR3 DNA reads TGTGCCAGCAGTTACAACGTGAATGAGCAGTTCTTC. It encodes CASSYNVNEQFF.

Ten or more counts support this clonotype. This rearrangement joins TRBV7-6 to TRBJ2-7, with 11 bases fitting TRBD2. With V trimmed by 3 bases and J by 3 bases, 13 bases remained unmatched. Germline V gene sequence: CDR1 SGHVS, CDR2 FNYEAQ. The CDR3 has 18 residues. The CDR3 sequence: CASSFPLAGGSDDYEQYF. The CDR3 DNA reads TGTGCCAGCAGCTTTCCTTTAGCGGGAGGGTCCGACGACTACGAGCAGTACTTC.

This clonotype was detected ten times or more. The V gene is TRBV5-6, the J gene TRBJ2-6; D not resolved. The CDR3 is 15 residues long. Germline-derived CDR1 and CDR2 are SGHDT and YYEEEE. The V gene lost 3 bases and the J gene lost 1 base, with 8 bases spanning the gap. This CDR3 is CASSSTESGANVLTF. In DNA, the CDR3 is TGTGCCAGCAGCTCGACGGAGTCTGGGGCCAACGTCCTGACTTTC. Supplemented by reference TRBV5-6 and TRBJ2-6, the full variable domain reads DAGVTQSPTHLIKTRGQQVTLRCSPKSGHDTVSWYQQALGQGPQFIFQYYEEEERQRGNFPDRFSGHQFPNYSSELNVNALLLGDSALYLCASSSTESGANVLTFGAGSRLTVL.

On this clonotype itself: A clone one base away is much larger, so this may be a read error. The gene calls are TRBV30 and TRBJ2-1; D is possibly TRBD2 (5 bases). Germline V gene lookup returns CDR1 GTSNPN and CDR2 SVGIG (reference sequence). The CDR3 is 15 residues long. CDR3 sequence reads: CACSFGGPAYNGQFF. The CDR3 DNA is TGTGCCTGTTCGTTTGGCGGGCCCGCCTACAATGGGCAGTTCTTC.

This clonotype occurred many times. This chain uses TRBV28 with TRBJ2-2, with TRBD2 matching over 7 bases. This CDR3 has 16 residues. Trimming cost V 1 base and J 0 bases; bases outside gene matches: 2. Germline V gene sequence: CDR1 MDHEN, CDR2 SYDVKM. This CDR3 reads CASSLSGLANTGELFF. CDR3 nucleotides: TGTGCCAGCAGTTTATCCGGACTAGCGAACACCGGGGAGCTGTTTTTT.

This clonotype was detected many times. The chain has TRBV4-1 and TRBJ2-7, with D maybe TRBD2 (6 bases). The CDR3 sequence is 13 residues long. CDR1 MGHRA and CDR2 YSYEKL come from the germline V gene. The V end was cut by 0 bases, the J end by 7 bases, with 10 bases between. DNA of the CDR3: TGCGCCAGCAGCCAAGATCTAGCGTGGGAGCAGTACTTC. This encodes CASSQDLAWEQYF.

CDR3 DNA sequence: TGTGCCAGCAGTGAATTTGGGACAGGGGCTGAAGCTTTCTTT. This translates into CASSEFGTGAEAFF. The V call is TRBV6-1, the J call TRBJ1-1, with 10 nucleotides matching TRBD1. With V trimmed by 2 bases and J by 6 bases, 3 bases remained unmatched. The CDR3 contains 14 residues. Per germline, CDR1 MNHNS and CDR2 SASEGT.

This clonotype was seen a few times. V is TRBV5-6 and J is TRBJ2-2; TRBD1 agrees at 8 bases. The CDR3 is 14 amino acids. Germline lookup yields CDR1 SGHDT and CDR2 YYEEEE. V gave up 4 bases and J gave up 6 bases; unmatched junction bases: 5. The CDR3 coding sequence is TGTGCCAGCAGCCATACACAGGGGGCCGGGGAGCTGTTTTTT. As protein: CASSHTQGAGELFF.

This clonotype was seen repeatedly, ten times or more. The J gene is TRBJ1-5, the V gene TRBV4-1; 10 bases match TRBD1. V lost 2 bases, J lost 4 bases, and 11 bases stayed unmatched. This CDR3 spans 18 amino acids. Germline-derived CDR1 and CDR2 are MGHRA and YSYEKL. The CDR3 sequence is CASSQYAPRTGGNQPQHF. The CDR3 bases are TGCGCCAGCAGCCAATATGCCCCAAGGACAGGGGGTAATCAGCCCCAGCATTTT.

This clonotype was found many times. The J gene is TRBJ2-3, the V gene TRBV28; D ambiguous. V shed 3 bases and J shed 5 bases, with 12 bases lying between them. Germline V lookup: CDR1 MDHEN, CDR2 SYDVKM. The CDR3 consists of 14 residues. The CDR3 loop is CASSFFAGLDTQYF. The CDR3 nucleotides read TGTGCCAGCAGTTTTTTTGCAGGTCTAGATACGCAGTATTTT.

This clonotype was detected only a few times. This sequence joins TRBV20-1 and TRBJ2-1, with 9 bases matching TRBD2. This CDR3 has 16 residues. CDR1 is DFQATT and CDR2 is SNEGSKA in the germline V gene (reference sequence). The V segment lost 0 bases and the J segment 9 bases; nucleotides outside the gene matches: 12. As DNA, the CDR3 is TGCAGTGCTAGAGAGGCTAGCGGGGCCTCCTTGGGTGAGCAGTTCTTC. It yields the protein CSAREASGASLGEQFF.